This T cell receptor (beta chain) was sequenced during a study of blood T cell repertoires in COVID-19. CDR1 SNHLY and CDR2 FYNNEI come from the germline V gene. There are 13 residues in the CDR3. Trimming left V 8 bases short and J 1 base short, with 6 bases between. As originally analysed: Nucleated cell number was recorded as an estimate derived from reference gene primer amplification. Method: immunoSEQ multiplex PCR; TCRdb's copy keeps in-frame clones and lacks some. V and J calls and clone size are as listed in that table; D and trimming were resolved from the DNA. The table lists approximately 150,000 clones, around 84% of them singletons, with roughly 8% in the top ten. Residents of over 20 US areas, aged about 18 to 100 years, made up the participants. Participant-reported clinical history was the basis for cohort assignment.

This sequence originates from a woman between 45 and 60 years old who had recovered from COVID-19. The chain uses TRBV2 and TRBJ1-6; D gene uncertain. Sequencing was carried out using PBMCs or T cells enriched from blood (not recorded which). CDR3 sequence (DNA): TGTGCCAGCGGCTCTTCCTATAATTCACCCCTCCACTTT. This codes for CASGSSYNSPLHF.